This record covers a single T cell receptor beta chain. This specimen comes from a study of T cells in Graves' hyperthyroidism and ophthalmopathy. The V gene lost 5 bases and the J gene lost 2 bases, with 10 bases spanning the gap. Germline V gives CDR1 SGHVS, CDR2 FNYEAQ. This CDR3 is 13 amino acids long. Amplification of TCR beta CDR3 regions used RNA as the template. In the first-round RT-PCR of the TCR CDR3, the HTBI primer set was used. MiXCR, applied by TCRdb to the multiplex PCR reads, yields one record per CDR3 protein. The data show some 510,000 distinct CDR3 sequences, with about 43% seen just once and about 8.2% held by the top ten.

This TCR was sampled from a woman aged 18-30 years with Graves' hyperthyroidism. The sample consisted of peripheral blood or thyroid tissue (not recorded which). The rearrangement links TRBV7-6 to TRBJ2-7, with D tentatively TRBD1 (6 bases). CDR3 in DNA: TGTGCCAGCAGCAGGGGGATAGCCTACGAGCAGTACTTC. This translates into CASSRGIAYEQYF.